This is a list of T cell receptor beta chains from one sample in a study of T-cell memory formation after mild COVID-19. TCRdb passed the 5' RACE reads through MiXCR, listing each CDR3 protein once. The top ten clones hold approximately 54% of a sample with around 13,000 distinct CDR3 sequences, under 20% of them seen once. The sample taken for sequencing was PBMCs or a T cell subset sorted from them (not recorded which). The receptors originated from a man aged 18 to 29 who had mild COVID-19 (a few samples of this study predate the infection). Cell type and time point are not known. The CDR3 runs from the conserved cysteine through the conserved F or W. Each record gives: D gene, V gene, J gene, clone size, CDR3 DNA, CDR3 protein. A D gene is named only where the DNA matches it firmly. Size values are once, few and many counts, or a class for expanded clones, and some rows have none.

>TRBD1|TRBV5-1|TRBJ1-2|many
TGCGCCAGCAGCAACGACAGGGTTCTGCCCAATGGCTACACCTTC
CASSNDRVLPNGYTF
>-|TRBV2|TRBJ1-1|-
TGTGCCAGTCGACCCACCGGGAGCGAAGCTTTCTTT
CASRPTGSEAFF
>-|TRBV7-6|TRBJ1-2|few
TGTGCCAGCAGCTTAAGGGGCCTTCCCTCCTATGGCTACACCTTC
CASSLRGLPSYGYTF
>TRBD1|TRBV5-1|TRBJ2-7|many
TGCGCCAGCAGCTCTGGACAGGGTTCCTACGAGCAGTACTTC
CASSSGQGSYEQYF
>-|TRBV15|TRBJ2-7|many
TGTGCCACCAGCACGCGGGACAGCTACGAGCAGTACTTC
CATSTRDSYEQYF
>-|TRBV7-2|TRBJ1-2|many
TGTGCCAGCAACCTCCCCCTGGGGCAGGCCCCAGGGTATGGCTACACCTTC
CASNLPLGQAPGYGYTF
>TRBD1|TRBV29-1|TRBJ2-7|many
TGCAGCGTTAAGGGACAGGGGGCTAGCGAGCAGTACTTC
CSVKGQGASEQYF
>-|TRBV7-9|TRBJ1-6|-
TGTGCCAGCAGCTGGGACCGATATAATTCACCCCTCCACTTT
CASSWDRYNSPLHF
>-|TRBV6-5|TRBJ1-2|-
TGTGCCAGCAGTTACGACAGGCGCTATGGCTACACCTTC
CASSYDRRYGYTF
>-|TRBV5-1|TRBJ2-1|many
TGCGCCAGCAGCTTGGCCTCGGCAGGGAGCTCCTACAATGAGCAGTTCTTC
CASSLASAGSSYNEQFF
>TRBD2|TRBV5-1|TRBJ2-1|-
TGCGCCAGCAGCTCCGGCGGGGGGGCTCACAATGAGCAGTTCTTC
CASSSGGGAHNEQFF
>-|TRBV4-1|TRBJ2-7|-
TGCGCCAGCAATCAGGGAGGTGGGTCCGAGCAGTACTTC
CASNQGGGSEQYF
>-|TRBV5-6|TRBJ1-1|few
TGTGCCAGCAGCTTGGCCAAGTGGAGCGCTGAAGCTTTCTTT
CASSLAKWSAEAFF
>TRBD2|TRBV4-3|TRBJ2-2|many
TGCGCCAGCAGCCAAGGACTAGCTTCCGGGGAGCTGTTTTTT
CASSQGLASGELFF
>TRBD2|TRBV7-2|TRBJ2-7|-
TGTGCCAGCAGCTCCCAAGCTCTAGCGGTGGGAGAGCAGTACTTC
CASSSQALAVGEQYF
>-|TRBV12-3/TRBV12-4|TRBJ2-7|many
TGTGCCAGCAGCACAGGGTCGCTCTACGAGCAGTACTTC
CASSTGSLYEQYF
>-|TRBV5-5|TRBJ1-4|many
TGTGCCAGCAGCTTGAGGGCTTACTTGGGGGTCGAAAAACTGTTTTTT
CASSLRAYLGVEKLFF
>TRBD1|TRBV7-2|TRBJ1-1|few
TGTGCCAGCAGCACCGGGACAGGGTCCTGGAACACTGAAGCTTTCTTT
CASSTGTGSWNTEAFF
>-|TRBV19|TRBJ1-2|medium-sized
TGTGCCACCGCGGTTGACTCAGGGTACTATGGCTACACCTTC
CATAVDSGYYGYTF
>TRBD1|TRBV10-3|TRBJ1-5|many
TGTGCCATCAGGGACAGGGGAAGCAATCAGCCCCAGCATTTT
CAIRDRGSNQPQHF
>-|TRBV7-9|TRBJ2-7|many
TGTGCCAGCGAGCTGATCAATTCGGGAGAGCAGTACTTC
CASELINSGEQYF
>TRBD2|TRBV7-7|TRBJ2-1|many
TGTGCCAGCAGCTGGGGACTAGCGGGGGACAATGAGCAGTTCTTC
CASSWGLAGDNEQFF